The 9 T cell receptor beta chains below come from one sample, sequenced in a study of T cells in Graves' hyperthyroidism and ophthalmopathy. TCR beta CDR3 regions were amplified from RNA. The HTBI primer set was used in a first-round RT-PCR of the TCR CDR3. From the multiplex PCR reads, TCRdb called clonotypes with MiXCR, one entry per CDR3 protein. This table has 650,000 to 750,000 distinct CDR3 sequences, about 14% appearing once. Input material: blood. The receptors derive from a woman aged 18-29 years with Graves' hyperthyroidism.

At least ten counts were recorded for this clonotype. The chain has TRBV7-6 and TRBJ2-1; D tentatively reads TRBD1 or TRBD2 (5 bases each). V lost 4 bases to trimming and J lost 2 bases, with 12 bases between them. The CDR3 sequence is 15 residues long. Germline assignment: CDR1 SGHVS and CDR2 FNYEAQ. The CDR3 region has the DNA TGTGCCAGCAGCTACCGGGACCCGACCTACAATGAGCAGTTCTTC. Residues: CASSYRDPTYNEQFF.

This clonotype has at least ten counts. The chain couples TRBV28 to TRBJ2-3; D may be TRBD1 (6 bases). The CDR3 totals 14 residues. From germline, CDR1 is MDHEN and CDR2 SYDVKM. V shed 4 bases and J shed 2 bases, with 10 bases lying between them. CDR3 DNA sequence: TGTGCCAGCAGTTACAGGGCCTTCACAGATACGCAGTATTTT. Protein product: CASSYRAFTDTQYF. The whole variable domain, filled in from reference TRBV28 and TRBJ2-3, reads DVKVTQSSRYLVKRTGEKVFLECVQDMDHENMFWYRQDPGLGLRLIYFSYDVKMKEKGDIPEGYSVSREKKERFSLILESASTNQTSMYLCASSYRAFTDTQYFGPGTRLTVL.

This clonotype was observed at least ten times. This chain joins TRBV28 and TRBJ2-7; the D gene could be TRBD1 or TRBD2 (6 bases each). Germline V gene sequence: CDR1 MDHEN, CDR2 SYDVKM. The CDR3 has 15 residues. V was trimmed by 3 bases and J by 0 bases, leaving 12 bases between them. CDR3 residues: CASSFRGAGSYEQYF. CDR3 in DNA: TGTGCCAGCAGTTTTAGGGGGGCAGGCTCCTACGAGCAGTACTTC. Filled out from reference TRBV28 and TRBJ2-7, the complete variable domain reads DVKVTQSSRYLVKRTGEKVFLECVQDMDHENMFWYRQDPGLGLRLIYFSYDVKMKEKGDIPEGYSVSREKKERFSLILESASTNQTSMYLCASSFRGAGSYEQYFGPGTRLTVT.

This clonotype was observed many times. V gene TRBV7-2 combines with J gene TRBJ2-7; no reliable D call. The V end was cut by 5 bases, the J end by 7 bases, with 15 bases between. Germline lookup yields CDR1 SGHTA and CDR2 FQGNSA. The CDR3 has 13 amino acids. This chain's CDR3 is CASSPLKLGEQYF. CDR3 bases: TGTGCCAGCAGCCCCCTAAAGCTGGGGGAGCAGTACTTC.

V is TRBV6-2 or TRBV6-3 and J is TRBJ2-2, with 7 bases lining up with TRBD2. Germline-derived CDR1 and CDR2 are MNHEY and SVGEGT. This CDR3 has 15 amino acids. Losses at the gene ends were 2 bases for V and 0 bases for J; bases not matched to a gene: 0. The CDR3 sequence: CASSYAGANTGELFF. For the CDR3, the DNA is TGTGCCAGCAGTTACGCGGGGGCGAACACCGGGGAGCTGTTTTTT.

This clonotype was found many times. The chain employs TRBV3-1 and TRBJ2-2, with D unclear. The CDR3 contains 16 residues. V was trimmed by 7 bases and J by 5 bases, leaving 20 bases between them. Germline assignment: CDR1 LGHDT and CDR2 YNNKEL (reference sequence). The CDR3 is CASNQNSVWDTGELFF. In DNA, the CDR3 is TGTGCCAGCAACCAGAACTCCGTTTGGGATACCGGGGAGCTGTTTTTT.

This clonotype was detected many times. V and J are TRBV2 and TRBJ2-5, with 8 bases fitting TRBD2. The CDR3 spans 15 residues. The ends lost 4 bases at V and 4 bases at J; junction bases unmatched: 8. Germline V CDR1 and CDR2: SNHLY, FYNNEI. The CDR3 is CASSVLGLDGETQYF. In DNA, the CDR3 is TGTGCCAGCAGTGTCCTGGGACTAGACGGAGAGACCCAGTACTTC. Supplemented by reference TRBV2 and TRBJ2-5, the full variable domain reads EPEVTQTPSHQVTQMGQEVILRCVPISNHLYFYWYRQILGQKVEFLVSFYNNEISEKSEIFDDQFSVERPDGSNFTLKIRSTKLEDSAMYFCASSVLGLDGETQYFGPGTRLLVL.

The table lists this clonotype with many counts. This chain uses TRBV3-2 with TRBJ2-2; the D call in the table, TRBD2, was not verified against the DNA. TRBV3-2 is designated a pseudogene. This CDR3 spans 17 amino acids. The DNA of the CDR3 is TGTGCCAGCAGCTGGGACGGGACTAGCGGGGACTACGGGGAGCTGTTTTTT. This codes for CASSWDGTSGDYGELFF.

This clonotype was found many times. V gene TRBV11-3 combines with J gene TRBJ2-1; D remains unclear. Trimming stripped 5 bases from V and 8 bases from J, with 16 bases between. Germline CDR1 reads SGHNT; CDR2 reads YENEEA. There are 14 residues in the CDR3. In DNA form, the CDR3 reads TGTGCCAGCAGCATAGGACCCTACCCTGATGAGCAGTTCTTC. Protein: CASSIGPYPDEQFF.